The sequence of this TCR beta chain was determined in a study of cytomegalovirus exposure and HLA in healthy donors. PCR primers comprised 60 Vbeta and 13 Jbeta primers. Libraries were prepared by immunoSEQ multiplex PCR; TCRdb keeps only in-frame clonotypes and omits some of them. The data contain 60,000 or so clones, roughly 74% of them seen just once; the ten biggest clones take up 20% to 25%. The CDR3 has 18 residues. The germline V gene encodes CDR1 GTSNPN and CDR2 SVGIG (reference sequence). The V and J ends lost 1 base and 2 bases, in that order; junction bases with no gene match: 14. This clone was detected only once.

Sequenced input: PBMCs. This sequence originates from a woman aged 40 to 55 in good health and CMV-seropositive. The gene calls are TRBV30 and TRBJ1-5; 7 bases map to TRBD1. The CDR3 nucleotides read TGTGCCTGGAGTGCCCGGCCCTTCGACAGGGCTGGCAATCAGCCCCAGCATTTT. Translation: CAWSARPFDRAGNQPQHF.